What follows are 19 T cell receptor beta chains derived from one specimen sequenced in a study of blood T cell repertoires in COVID-19. Profiled with immunoSEQ multiplex PCR; TCRdb holds only in-frame clones, not every one. The data contain 95,000 to 150,000 clones, 81% of them singletons. The sequencing input was peripheral blood. These receptors came from a man aged 25 to 45 with COVID-19, enrolled during active disease.

V gene TRBV30 combines with J gene TRBJ2-2, with TRBD2 matching 15 bases. Germline loops: CDR1 GTSNPN, CDR2 SVGIG (reference sequence). The CDR3 contains 18 residues. J was trimmed by 5 bases and V by 4 bases; bases with no gene match: 11. The CDR3 spells CAWTPWTSGRVMTGELFF. The DNA for the CDR3 is TGTGCCTGGACGCCTTGGACTAGCGGGAGGGTCATGACCGGGGAGCTGTTTTTT.

This clone has just a few counts. CDR3 sequence: CAWQPGYMNTEAFF. The CDR3 nucleotides are TGTGCCTGGCAGCCAGGCTACATGAACACTGAAGCTTTCTTT. The chain joins TRBV30 to TRBJ1-1; no clear D gene. The length of the CDR3 is 14 residues. Trimming pared 5 bases from V and 0 bases from J, leaving 13 bases between. The V gene's germline CDR1 is GTSNPN and CDR2 SVGIG (reference sequence).

The chain couples TRBV5-6 to TRBJ1-5; no reliable D call. Germline CDR1 is SGHDT and CDR2 is YYEEEE. This CDR3 region has 14 residues. The V end was cut by 0 bases, the J end by 3 bases, with 7 bases between. DNA for the CDR3: TGTGCCAGCAGCTTGGAGGGAGCCAATCAGCCCCAGCATTTT. Residues: CASSLEGANQPQHF.

V usage is TRBV2 and J usage is TRBJ2-7, with a possible D match to TRBD1 (6 bases). The CDR3 has 13 residues. The V gene lost 8 bases and the J gene lost 6 bases, with 17 bases spanning the gap. CDR1 is SNHLY, CDR2 FYNNEI, per germline. The CDR3 DNA reads TGTGCCAGCTCGTCACGGGACACCGCCGAGCAGTACTTC. Its protein product is CASSSRDTAEQYF. The variable domain in full, with the rest retrieved from reference TRBV2 and TRBJ2-7, is EPEVTQTPSHQVTQMGQEVILRCVPISNHLYFYWYRQILGQKVEFLVSFYNNEISEKSEIFDDQFSVERPDGSNFTLKIRSTKLEDSAMYFCASSSRDTAEQYFGPGTRLTVT.

The CDR3 sequence is CATSRQLSYEQYF. The CDR3 DNA sequence: TGTGCCACGTCGAGACAACTTTCCTACGAGCAGTACTTC. The chain carries TRBV19 and TRBJ2-7; no clear D gene. This CDR3 comprises 13 residues. V was clipped by 10 bases and J by 1 base, with 14 bases between them. Germline-derived CDR1 and CDR2 are LNHDA and SQIVND (reference sequence).

This chain uses TRBV29-1 with TRBJ2-1; 12 bases are a match to TRBD2. V dropped 2 bases and J dropped 6; count of bases not matched to a gene: 11. Per the germline V gene, CDR1 is SQVTM and CDR2 is ANQGSEA. This CDR3 region has 17 residues. CDR3 protein: CSVELIMSSGGVNEQFF. Written as DNA, the CDR3 is TGCAGCGTTGAATTAATTATGTCTAGCGGGGGGGTCAATGAGCAGTTCTTC.

The chain recombines TRBV11-3 with TRBJ2-5; a weak D match, TRBD1 (7 bases). This CDR3 is built from 15 residues. The germline V gene has CDR1 SGHNT and CDR2 YENEEA. V was cut by 5 bases and J by 5 bases, with 18 bases left in between. CDR3 nucleotides: TGTGCCAGCAGCCGGGGGCAGGGGGACGGGGAGACCCAGTACTTC. Amino acids: CASSRGQGDGETQYF.

The rearrangement links TRBV5-1 to TRBJ2-5; a possible D gene is TRBD1 (6 bases). Germline lookup yields CDR1 SGHRS and CDR2 YFSETQ. The germline V and J ends were trimmed by 4 bases and 5 bases, with 15 bases remaining between them. This CDR3 spans 14 amino acids. Written as DNA, the CDR3 is TGCGCCAGCAGCGTTAGTACAGGGACGGAGACCCAGTACTTC. Translated, it gives CASSVSTGTETQYF. The entire variable domain, with the rest obtained from reference TRBV5-1 and TRBJ2-5, is as follows: KAGVTQTPRYLIKTRGQQVTLSCSPISGHRSVSWYQQTPGQGLQFLFEYFSETQRNKGNFPGRFSGRQFSNSRSEMNVSTLELGDSALYLCASSVSTGTETQYFGPGTRLLVL.

This chain connects TRBV5-1 to TRBJ2-1; 10 bases match TRBD1. The CDR3 consists of 16 residues. V shed 3 bases and J 6 bases; nucleotides not matched to a gene: 9. Germline CDR1 SGHRS, CDR2 YFSETQ. The CDR3 sequence: CASSSTGTGVFNEQFF. The DNA for the CDR3 is TGCGCCAGCAGCTCAACCGGGACAGGGGTCTTCAATGAGCAGTTCTTC. The full variable domain, rest sourced from reference TRBV5-1 and TRBJ2-1, is KAGVTQTPRYLIKTRGQQVTLSCSPISGHRSVSWYQQTPGQGLQFLFEYFSETQRNKGNFPGRFSGRQFSNSRSEMNVSTLELGDSALYLCASSSTGTGVFNEQFFGPGTRLTVL.

This clone was detected only a few times. The chain joins TRBV19 to TRBJ1-5; maybe TRBD1 (6 bases). Trimming removed 4 bases from V and 7 bases from J, with 17 bases in between. This CDR3 comprises 15 residues. The germline V gene encodes CDR1 LNHDA and CDR2 SQIVND (reference sequence). The CDR3 region has the DNA TGTGCCAGTAGTAAACGGTCAACAGGGATCCAGCCCCAGCATTTT. As protein: CASSKRSTGIQPQHF.

This rearrangement joins TRBV10-3 to TRBJ1-6; no definite D call. The CDR3 spans 19 residues. CDR1 and CDR2 (germline): ENHRY, SYGVKD. The V gene lost 1 base and the J gene lost 0 bases, with 16 bases spanning the gap. Here the CDR3 reads CAISEFRQTPSSYNSPLHF. CDR3 DNA sequence: TGTGCCATCAGTGAGTTTCGCCAGACACCGAGCTCCTATAATTCACCCCTCCACTTT.

The rearrangement uses TRBV3-1 (or the pseudogene TRBV3-2) and TRBJ2-2; D ambiguous. CDR1 LGHDT and CDR2 YNNKEL come from the germline V gene (reference sequence). The CDR3 is 15 amino acids. V lost 5 bases to trimming and J lost 4 bases, with 14 bases between them. The CDR3 is CASSESYLRTGELFF. The CDR3 bases are TGTGCCAGCAGCGAGAGCTACCTCCGCACCGGGGAGCTGTTTTTT.

The V call is TRBV5-1, the J call TRBJ2-2, with D perhaps TRBD2 (5 bases). V lost 3 bases and J 6 bases, leaving 18 bases between the germline ends. Germline V gene sequence: CDR1 SGHRS, CDR2 YFSETQ. CDR3 length equals 16 residues. The CDR3 loop reads CASSWTVGVQSGELFF. Here the CDR3 DNA reads TGCGCCAGCAGCTGGACGGTCGGGGTACAATCCGGGGAGCTGTTTTTT.

The chain carries TRBV20-1 and TRBJ2-7, with unresolved D. The CDR3 runs to 13 residues. Trimming took 3 bases from V and 2 from J, leaving 11 bases between them. Germline-derived CDR1 and CDR2 are DFQATT and SNEGSKA (reference sequence). The CDR3 coding sequence is TGCAGTGCTAGTCGTAGCCGTACCTACGAGCAGTACTTC. Its translation is CSASRSRTYEQYF.

The J gene is TRBJ2-1, the V gene TRBV5-5; D may be TRBD1 (5 bases). Germline CDR1 SGHKS, CDR2 YYEKEE (reference sequence). The CDR3 is 14 residues long. V was trimmed by 6 bases and J by 6 bases, leaving 16 bases between them. DNA for the CDR3: TGTGCCAGCAACCCTAAGACAGACCTCAATGAGCAGTTCTTC. Its translation: CASNPKTDLNEQFF.

The chain is built from TRBV24-1 and TRBJ2-1; TRBD2 aligns across 14 bases. V was clipped by 3 bases and J by 0 bases; unmatched bases: 9. From germline, CDR1 is KGHDR and CDR2 SFDVKD. This CDR3 is 20 amino acids long. CDR3 bases: TGTGCCACCAGTGATAGGACAGGGACTAGCGGGGGCAGCTCCTACAATGAGCAGTTCTTC. It translates to CATSDRTGTSGGSSYNEQFF.

The rearrangement links TRBV14 to TRBJ1-1, with 7 bases fitting TRBD1. The CDR3 covers 15 residues. The V gene end was trimmed by 1 base and the J gene end by 3 bases; junction bases not matched to a gene: 5. Per germline, CDR1 SGHDN and CDR2 FVKESK. The CDR3 is CASSQARRGHTEAFF. In DNA, the CDR3 is TGTGCCAGCAGCCAAGCGAGAAGGGGGCACACTGAAGCTTTCTTT. Using reference TRBV14 and TRBJ1-1 for the parts outside the CDR3, the full variable domain is EAGVTQFPSHSVIEKGQTVTLRCDPISGHDNLYWYRRVMGKEIKFLLHFVKESKQDESGMPNNRFLAERTGGTYSTLKVQPAELEDSGVYFCASSQARRGHTEAFFGQGTRLTVV.

The rearrangement joins TRBV5-1 to TRBJ2-7; D is perhaps TRBD2 (6 bases). V lost 4 bases, J lost 3 bases, and 14 bases lay in between. The germline V gene has CDR1 SGHRS and CDR2 YFSETQ. The CDR3 consists of 14 residues. CDR3 loop: CASSTAGTLYEQYF. DNA of the CDR3: TGCGCCAGCAGCACGGCCGGGACTCTCTACGAGCAGTACTTC.

In this sample, this clone turned up many times. The chain combines TRBV12-5 with TRBJ2-7; 10 nucleotides match TRBD1. CDR1 LGHNT and CDR2 FRNRAP come from the germline V gene. V lost 6 bases to trimming and J lost 3 bases; unmatched junction nucleotides: 5. The CDR3 covers 14 residues. The CDR3 loop reads CASGTGGRLYEQYF. DNA for the CDR3: TGTGCTAGTGGGACAGGGGGCCGACTCTACGAGCAGTACTTC.